This T cell receptor (beta chain) was profiled in a study of blood T cells in healthy people across ages. General study findings and limits: Long-lived and aged donors differed, with more naive CD4+ cells and higher diversity in the long-lived.

There are 14 residues in the CDR3. Germline CDR1 MNHEY, CDR2 SMNVEV (reference sequence). The authors drew about 10 milliliters of peripheral blood from each donor. A second PCR, run for about 6 to 11 cycles, used a sample-barcoded 5' primer plus a J-beta primer mix. TCRdb recomputed calls from the 5' RACE reads with MiXCR, one row per CDR3 protein. The sample has roughly 1,100,000 distinct CDR3 sequences, 20% to 25% seen once. Notes on this clonotype: Its antigen is unidentified. Compared with germline, one end of the junction differs, possibly owing to a read error.

The same data also contributed to another study, on T cells of mothers and their children.

This chain uses TRBV27 with TRBJ2-1, with D unclear. The specimen was blood. This receptor was identified in a girl between 2 and 10 years old in good health. CDR3 sequence reads: CARSLSPPGVEQFF. CDR3 bases: TGTGCCAGAAGTTTATCGCCGCCCGGAGTAGAGCAGTTCTTC.